Listed below are T cell receptor beta chains from one sample, sequenced in a study of glioma-infiltrating T cells. One entry per CDR3 protein results from TCRdb running MiXCR on the multiplex PCR reads. The table records under 200,000 distinct CDR3 sequences, around 32% of them present only once. Input material: glioma tissue, nonneoplastic brain tissue, or PBMCs (not recorded which). These receptors were collected from a human donor with low-grade glioma or glioblastoma, undergoing nonglioma brain surgery, or in good health (not recorded which). Both conserved end residues are part of each CDR3. A D gene is named only where the DNA matches it firmly. Size is stated for part of the rows, as once, few or many counts, or as a class when the clone is expanded.

d_call,clone_size,j_call,v_call,cdr3_aa,cdr3_nt
NA,many,TRBJ2-3,TRBV29-1,CTAGNTDTQYF,TGCACCGCGGGGAACACAGATACGCAGTATTTT
TRBD1,many,TRBJ2-3,TRBV24-1,CATSVGTGVTDTQYF,TGTGCCACCAGTGTCGGGACAGGGGTCACAGATACGCAGTATTTT
NA,many,TRBJ2-1,TRBV7-2,CASSLAESNEQFF,TGTGCCAGCAGCTTAGCTGAGTCGAATGAGCAGTTCTTC
TRBD1,many,TRBJ1-5,TRBV7-9,CASSLGGQGNQPQHF,TGTGCCAGCAGCTTGGGGGGACAGGGGAATCAGCCCCAGCATTTT
TRBD1,NA,TRBJ2-5,TRBV27,CASRGTAGGTQYF,TGTGCCAGCAGGGGGACAGCCGGTGGGACCCAGTACTTC
TRBD2,few,TRBJ2-7,TRBV29-1,CSVVLSLAGGEQYF,TGCAGCGTCGTGCTTTCACTAGCGGGAGGAGAGCAGTACTTC
TRBD2,many,TRBJ2-7,TRBV25-1,CASSRGLAGGQYF,TGTGCCAGCAGTAGGGGACTAGCGGGAGGGCAGTACTTC
TRBD1,NA,TRBJ2-7,TRBV29-1,CSVETPRTGASYEQYF,TGCAGCGTTGAAACCCCCCGGACAGGGGCCTCCTACGAGCAGTACTTC
NA,NA,TRBJ2-7,TRBV19,CASSMTRGSYEQYF,TGTGCCAGTAGTATGACTAGAGGCTCCTACGAGCAGTACTTC
TRBD2,many,TRBJ2-3,TRBV4-3,CASSHLAGDGDTQYF,TGCGCCAGCAGCCATTTAGCGGGAGACGGAGATACGCAGTATTTT
NA,few,TRBJ1-3,TRBV5-1,CASSLEPKRNTIYF,TGCGCCAGCAGCTTGGAACCGAAAAGAAACACCATATATTTT
NA,NA,TRBJ2-7,TRBV29-1,CSVAPGPPYEQYF,TGCAGCGTTGCCCCCGGACCCCCTTACGAGCAGTACTTC
NA,many,TRBJ2-5,TRBV2,CASTLMGPSPLRETQYF,TGTGCCAGCACCTTGATGGGCCCTAGCCCCCTCCGGGAGACCCAGTACTTC
NA,NA,TRBJ1-1,TRBV5-1,CASSLDGNVLNTEAFF,TGCGCCAGCAGCTTGGATGGTAACGTCCTTAACACTGAAGCTTTCTTT